These 10 T cell receptor beta chains share one sample of origin, sequenced in a study of blood T cells in healthy people across ages. Then a second PCR, running about 6 to 12 cycles, was carried out with a sample-barcoded 5' primer and a J-beta primer mix. TCRdb passed the 5' RACE reads through MiXCR, listing each CDR3 protein once. The table includes about 640,000 distinct CDR3 sequences, under 70% detected once. Sequencing input: blood. All receptors derive from a man between 60 and 75 years old in good health.

This clonotype was seen more than once but under ten times. The rearrangement joins TRBV15 to TRBJ2-1; a possible D gene is TRBD1 (5 bases). Trimming removed 0 bases from V and 0 bases from J, with 15 bases in between. Germline CDR1 and CDR2: LNHNV and YYDKDF (reference sequence). This CDR3 has 18 amino acids. The CDR3 loop is CATSRDLSGFSSYNEQFF. The CDR3 coding sequence is TGTGCCACCAGCAGAGATTTATCAGGGTTTAGCTCCTACAATGAGCAGTTCTTC.

The chain has TRBV4-1 and TRBJ2-5; 7 bases are shared with TRBD2. CDR3 size: 15 residues. Per germline, CDR1 MGHRA and CDR2 YSYEKL. V was clipped by 0 bases and J by 3 bases; unmatched bases: 4. This chain's CDR3 is CASSQDRDYEETQYF. DNA of the CDR3: TGCGCCAGCAGCCAAGATCGGGACTATGAAGAGACCCAGTACTTC.

This clonotype turned up a few times. The chain links TRBV20-1 to TRBJ2-1; no clear D. Germline CDR1 is DFQATT and CDR2 is SNEGSKA (reference sequence). CDR3 size: 11 residues. V lost 0 bases and J 8 bases, leaving 5 bases between the germline ends. The CDR3 DNA reads as TGCAGTGCTAGAGATCCCTATGAGCAGTTCTTC. Its protein product is CSARDPYEQFF.

The table lists this clonotype with a few counts. The chain is built from TRBV29-1 and TRBJ2-1; 11 bases fit TRBD2. The CDR3 loop spans 16 amino acids. The V gene's germline CDR1 is SQVTM and CDR2 ANQGSEA. The trim removed 1 base at V and 2 bases at J, leaving 4 bases unmatched. In nucleotides, the CDR3 is TGCAGCGTTGAAGGGGCTAGCGGGGGGACCTACAATGAGCAGTTCTTC. Protein: CSVEGASGGTYNEQFF.

This clonotype came up a few times. The chain combines TRBV27 with TRBJ1-1; 9 positions agree with TRBD1. The CDR3 is 16 residues long. V gave up 6 bases and J gave up 1 base; unmatched junction bases: 9. Germline V gene sequence: CDR1 MNHEY, CDR2 SMNVEV (reference sequence). Written as DNA, the CDR3 is TGTGCCAGCAGCGGTATAAGGGGACAGGGGAACACTGAAGCTTTCTTT. Translation gives CASSGIRGQGNTEAFF.

CDR3 in amino acids: CSARGANQPQHF. In DNA, the CDR3 is TGCAGTGCCCGGGGGGCAAATCAGCCCCAGCATTTT. The V call is TRBV20-1, the J call TRBJ1-5; weak D call: TRBD1 (6 bases). The CDR3 contains 12 residues. CDR1 is DFQATT, CDR2 SNEGSKA, per germline (reference sequence). V lost 6 bases, J lost 4 bases, and 10 bases lay in between.

This chain links TRBV18 with TRBJ2-1; D not resolved. The CDR3 has 16 amino acids. The germline V and J ends were trimmed by 2 bases and 2 bases, with 13 bases remaining between them. The germline gives CDR1 KGHSH, CDR2 LQKENI. In DNA, the CDR3 is TGTGCCAGCTCACCATCTTTGGCCAACCCCTACAATGAGCAGTTCTTC. Residues: CASSPSLANPYNEQFF.

This clonotype was detected a few times. The chain links TRBV6-5 to TRBJ2-1, with a weak D call TRBD1 (6 bases). The V gene lost 8 bases and the J gene lost 8 bases, with 10 bases spanning the gap. Germline CDR1 and CDR2: MNHEY and SVGAGI. The CDR3 is 11 amino acids. CDR3 bases: TGTGCCAGCGGTCGGACAGATGAGCAGTTCTTC. It translates to CASGRTDEQFF.

The chain couples TRBV5-1 to TRBJ2-5; 10 nucleotides agree with TRBD1. Germline CDR1 reads SGHRS; CDR2 reads YFSETQ. Trimming cost V 2 bases and J 4 bases; bases outside gene matches: 2. This CDR3 spans 14 amino acids. In nucleotides, the CDR3 is TGCGCCAGCAGCTTCCGGGACAGGGGAGAGACCCAGTACTTC. This gives the protein CASSFRDRGETQYF.

The rearrangement joins TRBV25-1 to TRBJ1-2, with D unclear. V dropped 6 bases and J dropped 2 bases, with 10 bases sitting between them. Germline V gene lookup returns CDR1 MGHDK and CDR2 SYGVNS. The CDR3 is 13 amino acids. CDR3 protein: CASSHSPNYGYTF. The CDR3 DNA follows: TGTGCCAGCAGCCACTCCCCCAACTATGGCTACACCTTC.